This T cell receptor beta chain was obtained from a study of blood T cell repertoires in COVID-19. Across the whole study: Both acute and convalescent COVID-19 samples were obtained from the United States, Italy and Spain. PBMCs, B-cell-depleted T cells, or T cells provided the cDNA or gDNA that made up the material.

From germline, CDR1 is SGHVS and CDR2 FQNEAQ. The CDR3 is 16 residues long. The junction had 7 bases not matched to a gene; V was cut back by 1 base and J by 6 bases. Using immunoSEQ multiplex PCR, the repertoire was profiled, and TCRdb retains in-frame clones only, with some absent. The table has 270,000 or so clones, approximately 87% seen once. The gene calls are TRBV7-8 and TRBJ2-5; 11 bases line up with TRBD2. Sequencing was carried out using peripheral blood. The clonotype was recovered from a young woman with COVID-19, enrolled during active disease. The CDR3 DNA reads as TGTGCCAGCAGCTTAGGTAGCGGGGGGGCGAGGAAGACCCAGTACTTC. Translation: CASSLGSGGARKTQYF. Looking up the rest from reference TRBV7-8 and TRBJ2-5 gives the full variable domain: GAGVSQSPRYKVAKRGQDVALRCDPISGHVSLFWYQQALGQGPEFLTYFQNEAQLDKSGLPSDRFFAERPEGSVSTLKIQRTQQEDSAVYLCASSLGSGGARKTQYFGPGTRLLVL.